A single T cell receptor beta chain is shown here with its context. This sample is part of a study of OX40 agonist ivuxolimab in advanced cancers. Study context: At doses from 0.01 to 10 mg/kg, patients were given intravenous ivuxolimab every 2 weeks. Partial responses were achieved by three patients, one with hepatocellular carcinoma and two with cutaneous melanoma.

Sequenced by immunoSEQ multiplex PCR; TCRdb stores in-frame clones only, minus some. The repertoire holds approximately 76,000 clones, with 88% as singletons. This sequence was found in an adult with an advanced solid tumor such as melanoma, head and neck, liver or kidney cancer. Source: CD4+ or CD8+ T cells sorted from blood, taken in a trial of the OX40 agonist ivuxolimab.

CDR3 in amino acids: CAWRDLVPTGELFF. The CDR3 DNA sequence: TGTGCCTGGAGGGATTTAGTCCCCACCGGGGAGCTGTTTTTT. The chain couples TRBV30 to TRBJ2-2, with no clear D. V dropped 3 bases and J dropped 4 bases, with 12 bases sitting between them. The CDR3 sequence is 14 residues long. Germline V gene data show CDR1 as GTSNPN and CDR2 as SVGIG (reference sequence).